The 24 T cell receptor beta chains presented below share a single source sample, sequenced in a study of Graves' ophthalmopathy and Graves' hyperthyroidism. Investigators amplified TCR beta CDR3 regions from RNA transcripts. RT-PCR in the first round used HTBI primers; a second-round multiplex PCR followed. TCRdb ran MiXCR on the multiplex PCR reads and lists one entry per CDR3 protein. Among fewer than 600,000 distinct CDR3 sequences listed, 13% to 15% were seen once. Input material: blood. The receptors shown here come from a woman aged 25 to 39 with Graves' ophthalmopathy.

For this clonotype: A much larger clone lies a single base off, so this may be a read error. The V and J genes are TRBV29-1 and TRBJ2-7; 7 positions agree with TRBD1. After removal of 7 bases from V and 1 base from J, the junction contained 10 bases not matched to a gene. Germline lookup yields CDR1 SQVTM and CDR2 ANQGSEA. The CDR3 has 14 residues. CDR3 DNA: TGCAGCGCGGTTGGGGGACAGTGGTCCTACGAGCAGTACTTC. Translating gives CSAVGGQWSYEQYF.

This clonotype was picked up many times. The chain has TRBV7-3 and TRBJ2-7; possible D gene TRBD2, 6 bases. This CDR3 is 13 amino acids long. CDR1 and CDR2 (germline): SGHTA, FQGTGA. Trimming shortened V by 1 base and J by 6 bases, and 10 bases separated the two germline ends. The CDR3 spells CASSLSGIGEQYF. The CDR3 DNA sequence: TGTGCCAGCAGCTTAAGCGGGATTGGCGAGCAGTACTTC.

This clonotype was seen ten or more times. The rearrangement links TRBV20-1 to TRBJ2-5; 10 bases are shared with TRBD2. Per germline, CDR1 DFQATT and CDR2 SNEGSKA (reference sequence). V trimming: 6 bases; J trimming: 4 bases; junction bases outside the gene matches: 8. The CDR3 spans 14 residues. CDR3 nucleotides: TGCAGTGCCACCTTACTAGCGGGGACAGAGACCCAGTACTTC. Protein sequence: CSATLLAGTETQYF.

This clonotype was recorded at least ten times. V is TRBV19 and J is TRBJ1-5; D is possibly TRBD1 (6 bases). CDR1 LNHDA and CDR2 SQIVND come from the germline V gene (reference sequence). This CDR3 comprises 13 residues. The V gene lost 6 bases and the J gene lost 9 bases, with 15 bases spanning the gap. CDR3 coding DNA: TGTGCCAGTAGCTCTCACAGGGATGGGCCCCAGCATTTT. Its translation: CASSSHRDGPQHF.

This clonotype was recorded at least ten times. V and J are TRBV24-1 and TRBJ2-5; 11 bases line up with TRBD2. CDR3 length: 15 amino acids. Trimming took 12 bases from V and 6 from J; bases not matched to a gene: 14. Germline CDR1 is KGHDR and CDR2 is SFDVKD. Here the CDR3 reads CALTPELAGEQTQYF. Here the CDR3 DNA reads TGTGCCCTGACCCCGGAACTAGCGGGAGAACAGACCCAGTACTTC.

This clonotype was counted at least ten times. This rearrangement joins TRBV6-1 to TRBJ1-1, with TRBD1 matching 7 bases. CDR3 length: 12 amino acids. Germline values: CDR1 MNHNS, CDR2 SASEGT. The V gene end was trimmed by 6 bases and the J gene end by 10 bases; junction bases not matched to a gene: 8. CDR3 DNA sequence: TGTGCCAGCAGAGACCGGGACAGCAGAGCTTTCTTT. Encoded protein: CASRDRDSRAFF.

In its sample, this clonotype was seen many times. The chain uses TRBV6-1 and TRBJ1-1; unclear D gene. Trimming stripped 10 bases from V and 5 bases from J, with 14 bases between. The CDR3 is made up of 12 amino acids. Germline-derived CDR1 and CDR2 are MNHNS and SASEGT. The chain's CDR3 is CATGPRRTEAFF. The CDR3 nucleotides read TGTGCCACGGGCCCCCGGCGGACTGAAGCTTTCTTT.

Many counts were recorded for this clonotype. The V gene is TRBV6-1, the J gene TRBJ2-5, with 7 bases fitting TRBD1. CDR1 and CDR2 (germline): MNHNS, SASEGT. The junction had 3 bases not matched to a gene; V was cut back by 4 bases and J by 7 bases. CDR3 size: 12 residues. CDR3 sequence reads: CASSGTGVTQYF. Here the CDR3 DNA reads TGTGCCAGCAGTGGTACAGGGGTGACCCAGTACTTC.

CDR3 bases: TGTGCCAGCAGGGGACTAGCGTTACGGTCCGAGCAGTACTTC. Protein: CASRGLALRSEQYF. The rearrangement uses TRBV7-2 and TRBJ2-7, with 10 bases matching TRBD2. Germline CDR1 reads SGHTA; CDR2 reads FQGNSA. After removal of 6 bases from V and 6 bases from J, the junction contained 8 bases not matched to a gene. The CDR3 covers 14 residues.

This clonotype was recorded many times. The genes are TRBV20-1 and TRBJ2-7, with 10 bases that match TRBD1. The CDR3 spans 14 residues. J gave up 4 bases and V 5 bases, and 8 bases lay outside the gene matches. CDR1 and CDR2 from the germline V gene are DFQATT and SNEGSKA (reference sequence). The CDR3 DNA reads TGCAGTGCTTTCAAACGGGACAGGGGTTACGAGCAGTACTTC. It encodes CSAFKRDRGYEQYF.

Many counts were recorded for this clonotype. The chain employs TRBV15 and TRBJ2-2; a weak D match, TRBD1 (6 bases). CDR3 length: 17 residues. V was clipped by 0 bases and J by 0 bases, with 11 bases between them. CDR1 LNHNV and CDR2 YYDKDF come from the germline V gene (reference sequence). CDR3 coding DNA: TGTGCCACCAGCAGAGATAGAGAGGGGGCGAACACCGGGGAGCTGTTTTTT. This sequence encodes CATSRDREGANTGELFF.

This clonotype was picked up many times. The rearrangement links TRBV5-1 to TRBJ1-2; TRBD1 is a possible D gene (6 bases). V dropped 4 bases and J dropped 2 bases, with 18 bases sitting between them. CDR3 length equals 16 residues. The germline V gene has CDR1 SGHRS and CDR2 YFSETQ. The CDR3 DNA sequence: TGCGCCAGCAGCCTCTGGGGGCTTGGAACGAACTATGGCTACACCTTC. This encodes CASSLWGLGTNYGYTF.

This clonotype was seen many times. The chain combines TRBV20-1 with TRBJ2-5; 9 nucleotides line up with TRBD1. The V segment lost 3 bases and the J segment 4 bases; nucleotides outside the gene matches: 12. CDR3 length equals 16 residues. The germline V gene has CDR1 DFQATT and CDR2 SNEGSKA (reference sequence). CDR3 sequence: CSASGPGTGLGETQYF. CDR3 coding DNA: TGCAGTGCTAGTGGTCCCGGGACAGGGTTGGGAGAGACCCAGTACTTC.

DNA of the CDR3: TGTGCCTGGAGTAGAGTGGAGGGAAGACAGCCCCAGCATTTT. Its protein product is CAWSRVEGRQPQHF. The V gene is TRBV30, the J gene TRBJ1-5; D is unresolved. The ends were cut back, 2 bases at V and 7 bases at J, with 15 bases in the middle. The CDR3 totals 14 residues. Germline V gene lookup returns CDR1 GTSNPN and CDR2 SVGIG (reference sequence).

This clonotype was seen at least ten times. This sequence joins TRBV27 and TRBJ1-1, with 8 nucleotides matching TRBD1. Per the germline V gene, CDR1 is MNHEY and CDR2 is SMNVEV (reference sequence). The V gene end was trimmed by 6 bases and the J gene end by 3 bases; junction bases not matched to a gene: 9. CDR3 length equals 15 residues. This chain's CDR3 is CASRPTTGVYTEAFF. In DNA, the CDR3 is TGTGCCAGCAGGCCCACGACAGGGGTATACACTGAAGCTTTCTTT.

This clonotype was observed at least ten times. This CDR3 is CAWTRADGVASPLHF. CDR3 DNA: TGTGCCTGGACCCGGGCAGACGGGGTTGCTTCACCCCTCCACTTT. This chain links TRBV30 with TRBJ1-6; D is unclear. In germline, CDR1 is GTSNPN, CDR2 SVGIG (reference sequence). CDR3 length equals 15 residues. Deletions cut 4 bases from V and 9 bases from J, with 19 bases between.

In its sample, this clonotype was seen many times. The V call is TRBV28, the J call TRBJ2-7, with 10 positions matching TRBD1. The CDR3 is 12 amino acids. From germline, CDR1 is MDHEN and CDR2 SYDVKM. Unmatched junction bases numbered 1, after V lost 8 bases and J lost 3 bases. The CDR3 DNA sequence: TGTGCCAGCCGGGACAGGGGCTACGAGCAGTACTTC. This encodes CASRDRGYEQYF.

This clonotype was detected ten times or more. The CDR3 region has the DNA TGCAGTGCTAGGGGAGGGACAGCGAAAACCTACGAGCAGTACTTC. As protein: CSARGGTAKTYEQYF. This chain uses TRBV20-1 with TRBJ2-7, with D perhaps TRBD1 or TRBD2 (7 bases each). The CDR3 runs to 15 residues. CDR1 and CDR2 from the germline V gene are DFQATT and SNEGSKA (reference sequence). Deletions cut 3 bases from V and 2 bases from J, with 17 bases between.

This clonotype has ten or more counts. The chain recombines TRBV27 with TRBJ2-5, with 13 bases aligning to TRBD2. Germline CDR1 MNHEY, CDR2 SMNVEV (reference sequence). Losses at the gene ends were 3 bases for V and 5 bases for J; bases not matched to a gene: 9. CDR3 length equals 17 residues. This chain's CDR3 is CASSFTSGGAAWETQYF. CDR3 bases: TGTGCCAGCAGTTTCACTAGCGGGGGGGCAGCGTGGGAGACCCAGTACTTC.

Remarks on this clonotype: At one end the junction does not follow the germline gene, possibly because of a read error. The rearrangement links TRBV6-5 to TRBJ2-7; possibly TRBD1 or TRBD2 for D (5 bases each). CDR3 length: 14 amino acids. Germline V gene sequence: CDR1 MNHEY, CDR2 SVGAGI. Here the CDR3 DNA reads TGTGCCAGCAGCTACTCGGGACCCGCGGACGAGCAGTACTTC. As protein: CASSYSGPADEQYF.

The rearrangement uses TRBV12-3 or TRBV12-4 and TRBJ1-1, with a tentative D call TRBD1 (6 bases). V lost 6 bases and J lost 1, with 12 bases in between. This CDR3 has 14 amino acids. CDR3 loop: CASSQGGWNTEAFF. In nucleotides, the CDR3 is TGTGCCAGCAGCCAAGGGGGGTGGAACACTGAAGCTTTCTTT.

This clonotype came up many times. The chain uses TRBV6-5 and TRBJ2-5; D is unresolved. The CDR3 is made up of 14 amino acids. Germline V gene data show CDR1 as MNHEY and CDR2 as SVGAGI. V shed 0 bases and J shed 1 base, with 6 bases lying between them. CDR3 residues: CASSYSVGQETQYF. CDR3 nucleotides: TGTGCCAGCAGTTACTCAGTGGGCCAAGAGACCCAGTACTTC.

This clonotype was counted ten times or more. This chain joins TRBV6-1 and TRBJ1-6; perhaps TRBD1 as D (6 bases). The CDR3 contains 12 residues. Trimming cost V 6 bases and J 9 bases, with 9 bases left between them. The germline CDR1 and CDR2 sequences are MNHNS and SASEGT. The CDR3 DNA reads TGTGCCAGCAGACCAGGGGCTTCACCCCTCCACTTT. Translation: CASRPGASPLHF.

This clonotype has a count of ten or more. This sequence joins TRBV5-1 and TRBJ1-6, with D hard to call. The CDR3 is made up of 14 amino acids. Trimming cost V 3 bases and J 9 bases, with 13 bases left between them. Per the germline V gene, CDR1 is SGHRS and CDR2 is YFSETQ. CDR3 amino acids: CASSWLPRGSPLHF. The CDR3 nucleotides read TGCGCCAGCAGCTGGCTCCCTCGTGGTTCACCCCTCCACTTT.